This is a list of T cell receptor beta chains from one sample in a study of regulatory T cells in long-lasting Graves disease. TCRdb analysed the multiplex PCR reads with MiXCR anew, one entry per CDR3 protein. The data contain 390,000 or so distinct CDR3 sequences, 23% of them singletons. The sample consisted of peripheral blood mononuclear cells (PBMCs), taken when the disease was refractory, from a patient treated with antithyroid drugs. These receptors were collected from a woman in her 40s with Graves disease. The CDR3 runs from the conserved cysteine through the conserved F or W. A D gene is named only where the DNA matches it firmly. Only part of the rows carry a size: once, few, many, or a class if the clone is expanded.

clone size,D gene,J gene,V gene,CDR3 protein,CDR3 DNA
.,TRBD2,TRBJ2-3,TRBV28,CASSLGLGSTDTQYF,TGTGCCAGCAGTCTCGGACTAGGTAGCACAGATACGCAGTATTTT
few,.,TRBJ2-2,TRBV9,CASSEGPRGGNTGELFF,TGTGCCAGCAGCGAGGGGCCCCGCGGAGGTAACACCGGGGAGCTGTTTTTT
many,.,TRBJ2-4,TRBV2,CASSTMDSLAKNIQYF,TGTGCCAGCAGTACCATGGACAGCCTAGCCAAAAACATTCAGTACTTC
few,.,TRBJ2-4,TRBV3-1,CASSQVYSGSGKNIQYF,TGTGCCAGCAGCCAAGTATATAGTGGGAGCGGCAAAAACATTCAGTACTTC
many,.,TRBJ1-5,TRBV2,CASSDIQFGQPQHF,TGTGCCAGCAGTGACATACAGTTTGGTCAGCCCCAGCATTTT
many,.,TRBJ2-5,TRBV6-5,CASSSTWQETQYF,TGTGCCAGCAGTTCCACCTGGCAAGAGACCCAGTACTTC
many,TRBD1,TRBJ2-5,TRBV11-2,CASSFGTAGETQYF,TGTGCCAGCAGCTTCGGGACAGCCGGAGAGACCCAGTACTTC
.,TRBD1,TRBJ2-1,TRBV2,CASRGTGHNEQFF,TGTGCCAGCAGGGGGACAGGCCACAATGAGCAGTTCTTC
.,.,TRBJ2-1,TRBV28,CASSRGKGYSEQFF,TGTGCCAGCAGTCGGGGGAAGGGTTACAGTGAGCAGTTCTTC
many,.,TRBJ1-1,TRBV20-1,CSALGPQNTEAFF,TGCAGTGCTCTAGGACCCCAGAACACTGAAGCTTTCTTT
many,.,TRBJ2-5,TRBV27,CASSPEGIQETQYF,TGTGCCAGCAGTCCAGAAGGGATCCAAGAGACCCAGTACTTC
few,TRBD1,TRBJ2-7,TRBV20-1,CSAKGTGFYEQYF,TGCAGTGCTAAAGGGACAGGGTTCTACGAGCAGTACTTC
many,.,TRBJ2-5,TRBV28,CASSLKFRGETQYF,TGTGCCAGCAGTTTAAAGTTCCGCGGGGAGACCCAGTACTTC
many,.,TRBJ2-7,TRBV28,CASSFPGQKNYEQYF,TGTGCCAGCAGTTTCCCCGGACAGAAGAATTACGAGCAGTACTTC
.,TRBD1,TRBJ1-5,TRBV10-3,CAISLQGSDQPQHF,TGTGCCATCAGCCTACAGGGGTCGGATCAGCCCCAGCATTTT
.,.,TRBJ2-2,TRBV11-2,CASSWQAFTGELFF,TGTGCCAGCAGCTGGCAGGCCTTCACCGGGGAGCTGTTTTTT